This TCR beta chain was captured by sequencing in a study of T-cell memory formation after mild COVID-19. Study-wide points: The CD4+ clones that contracted clustered mainly within CM and EM, and the CD8+ clones concentrated in EMRA. A balance of CD4 and CD8 characterized clones contracting day 15 to 85, whereas later expanders leaned CD4+.

A few counts support this clonotype. Antigen: not known. Using constant-segment primers, 5'RACE produced TCR alpha and TCR beta cDNA libraries carrying sample barcodes and UMIs. MiXCR was run by TCRdb on the 5' RACE reads, yielding one entry per CDR3 protein. Here the sample spans 450,000 to 700,000 distinct CDR3 sequences, roughly 18% being singletons. In germline, CDR1 is SGHVS, CDR2 FQNEAQ. The CDR3 is 16 residues long. V shed 5 bases and J shed 4 bases, with 17 bases lying between them. The sequence was collected from an adult woman who had mild COVID-19 (a few samples of this study predate the infection). Cell type and time point are not known. This chain links TRBV7-8 with TRBJ1-4; D is undetermined. The sample consisted of PBMCs or a T cell subset sorted from them (not recorded which). CDR3 in DNA: TGTGCCAGCAGCCCCGCCCCGACTGGTGATAATGAAAAACTGTTTTTT. Translated, it gives CASSPAPTGDNEKLFF.